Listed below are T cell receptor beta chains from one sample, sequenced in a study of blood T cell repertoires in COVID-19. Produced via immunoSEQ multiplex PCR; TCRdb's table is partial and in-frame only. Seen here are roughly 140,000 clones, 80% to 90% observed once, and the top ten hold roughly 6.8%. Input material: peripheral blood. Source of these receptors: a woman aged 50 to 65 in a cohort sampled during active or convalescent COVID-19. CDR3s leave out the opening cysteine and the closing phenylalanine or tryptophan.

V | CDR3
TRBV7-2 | ASSLATGDGYT
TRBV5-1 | ASSLASGGAWTDTQY
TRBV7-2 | ASSLAGGNSYEQY
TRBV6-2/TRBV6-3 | ASSYSGRSNYGYT
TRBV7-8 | ASRTGHSLNEKLF
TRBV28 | ASSGGLNTEAF
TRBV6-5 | ASSTRTNYGYT
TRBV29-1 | SVETVREQY
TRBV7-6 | ASSFRQGGRETQY
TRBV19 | ASSRETGGRNQPQH
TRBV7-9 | ASSPALGSTEAF
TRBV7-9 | ASSHLTGFTYEQY
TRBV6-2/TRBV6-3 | ASSSDRRPGNTIY
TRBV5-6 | ASSLTESSGNTIY
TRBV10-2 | ASVGAGGVETQY
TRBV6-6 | ASNKGTQGELF
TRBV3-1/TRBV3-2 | ASSQESGGTYGYT
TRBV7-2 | ASSPGLGREQY
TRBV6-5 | ASTMDRNSNQPQH
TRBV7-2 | ASTSPGGTQETQY
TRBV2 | ASNLQGVLEKLF
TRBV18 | ASSLTYRQAEAF
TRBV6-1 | ASSDRVPGDYNSPLH
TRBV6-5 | ASSYSFGNTEAF
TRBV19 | ASNQGAVRNQPQH
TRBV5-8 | ASSLDRATEAF
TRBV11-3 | ASSLGDRVAEQY
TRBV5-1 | ASSQGQGSTF
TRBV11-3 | ASSLGDRGRNGELF
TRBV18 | ASSPLGSTEAF
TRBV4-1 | ASSQDGTLGDSPLH
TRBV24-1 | ATSGGGGPGTQY
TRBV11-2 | ASSLVWGSEQY
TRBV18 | ASSRWTSGNNEQF
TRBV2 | ASSLTGRGNTIY
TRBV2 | ASKRATEAF
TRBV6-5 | ASSYSRLLREQY
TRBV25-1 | ASSEFGTGGSTGNTIY
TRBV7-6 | ASSLGGLAGAQDRPSFYEQY
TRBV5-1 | ASSLEGVMGQPQH
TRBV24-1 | ATSESGLEETQY
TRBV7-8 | ASSQPWTASYNSPLH
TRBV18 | ASSPPATSGENEQF
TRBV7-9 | ASSSTVAGELF
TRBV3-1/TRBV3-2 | ASSQGTGRYGYT
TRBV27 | ASSLSGRGSSPLH
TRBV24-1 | ATSASGGANEQF